Following are 13 T cell receptor beta chains from one sample sequenced in a study of T cell responses to AZD1222 COVID-19 vaccine. Some clones are missing from TCRdb's copy, which holds only in-frame ones; the method was immunoSEQ multiplex PCR. In the table there are fewer than 110,000 clones, nearly 90% of which are singletons. The sample consisted of peripheral blood, taken 28 days after the second AZD1222 dose. The source of these receptors is an adult who received the AZD1222 COVID-19 vaccine.

This chain connects TRBV7-2 to TRBJ2-7; no reliable D call. CDR1 is SGHTA and CDR2 is FQGNSA in the germline V gene. The V end was cut by 7 bases, the J end by 4 bases, with 17 bases between. The CDR3 is 14 residues long. CDR3 sequence reads: CASTLSSTAYEQYF. CDR3 sequence (DNA): TGTGCCAGCACCCTATCATCTACAGCTTACGAGCAGTACTTC.

This clone occurred once. In DNA, the CDR3 is TGCGCCAGCAGCTTGGCAGACCCTGGAAACACCATATATTTT. This gives the protein CASSLADPGNTIYF. This chain joins TRBV5-1 and TRBJ1-3; D is undetermined. V was pared by 0 bases and J by 2 bases, with 6 bases between. The V gene's germline CDR1 is SGHRS and CDR2 YFSETQ. The CDR3 length is 14 residues.

The chain is built from TRBV11-2 and TRBJ1-6; TRBD1 agrees at 11 bases. CDR3 size: 15 residues. V shed 5 bases, J shed 10 bases, and the junction held 7 bases outside the gene matches. Germline CDR1 reads SGHAT; CDR2 reads FQNNGV. The CDR3 is CASSNRTGGASPLHF. In nucleotides, the CDR3 is TGTGCCAGCAGCAACCGGACAGGGGGCGCCTCACCCCTCCACTTT.

This chain links TRBV10-3 with TRBJ2-5; TRBD2 aligns across 9 bases. The CDR3 has 14 residues. The V and J ends lost 4 bases and 2 bases, in that order; junction bases with no gene match: 2. CDR1 is ENHRY, CDR2 SYGVKD, per germline. CDR3 bases: TGTGCCATCAGTGGACTAGCGGATCAAGAGACCCAGTACTTC. Translating gives CAISGLADQETQYF.

The table lists this clone with a count of one. The chain couples TRBV6-5 to TRBJ2-7; the D is unclear. With 2 bases removed from V and 0 bases from J, the gap between germline ends came to 11 bases. Germline V gives CDR1 MNHEY, CDR2 SVGAGI. The CDR3 runs 15 residues. In DNA form, the CDR3 reads TGTGCCAGCAGTTACGGAATCACGGACTCCTACGAGCAGTACTTC. Amino acids: CASSYGITDSYEQYF.

The genes are TRBV5-6 and TRBJ2-2; no clear D. Germline CDR1 and CDR2: SGHDT and YYEEEE. The CDR3 contains 15 residues. Trimming left V 0 bases short and J 6 bases short, with 12 bases between. The CDR3 region has the DNA TGTGCCAGCAGCTTGGGACCGACAAACCCCGGGGAGCTGTTTTTT. It yields the protein CASSLGPTNPGELFF.

CDR3 in DNA: TGTGCTAGTGGTTTGCATAATTCACCCCTCCACTTT. It codes for CASGLHNSPLHF. The chain uses TRBV12-5 and TRBJ1-6; no firm D call. In germline, CDR1 is LGHNT, CDR2 FRNRAP. The CDR3 spans 12 residues. V gave up 2 bases and J gave up 5 bases, with 1 base separating them.

The rearrangement joins TRBV5-6 to TRBJ2-7, with TRBD1 matching over 9 bases. The germline V gene has CDR1 SGHDT and CDR2 YYEEEE. There are 15 residues in the CDR3. The junction had 9 bases not matched to a gene; V was cut back by 3 bases and J by 5 bases. CDR3 residues: CASSWDRVGLDEQYF. In DNA, the CDR3 is TGTGCCAGCAGCTGGGACAGGGTAGGTTTGGACGAGCAGTACTTC.

J is TRBJ1-1 and V is TRBV7-8, with TRBD1 matching 7 bases. Germline V gives CDR1 SGHVS, CDR2 FQNEAQ. This CDR3 contains 15 residues. Trimming removed 6 bases from V and 3 bases from J; junction bases left unmatched: 10. In DNA form, the CDR3 reads TGTGCCAGCAGATTCGGAACAGGGGTGTACACTGAAGCTTTCTTT. This sequence encodes CASRFGTGVYTEAFF.

The chain carries TRBV4-3 and TRBJ2-7; weak D call: TRBD1 (5 bases). Germline V gives CDR1 LGHNA, CDR2 YSLEER. The CDR3 consists of 15 residues. V lost 0 bases to trimming and J lost 2 bases, with 11 bases between them. For the CDR3, the DNA is TGCGCCAGCAGCCAAGATAGGGGCCTACCCTACGAGCAGTACTTC. Protein product: CASSQDRGLPYEQYF.

The rearrangement joins TRBV11-3 to TRBJ2-7; maybe TRBD2 (6 bases). Germline-derived CDR1 and CDR2 are SGHNT and YENEEA. The CDR3 totals 14 residues. V was pared by 2 bases and J by 6 bases, with 14 bases between. The CDR3 bases are TGTGCCAGCAGCTTACTCGGGACTTCCACCGAGCAGTACTTC. This encodes CASSLLGTSTEQYF.

CDR3 sequence reads: CASSLYGGANTGELFF. The DNA for the CDR3 is TGTGCCAGCAGCTTGTACGGGGGCGCGAACACCGGGGAGCTGTTTTTT. The chain couples TRBV5-6 to TRBJ2-2; D may correspond to TRBD1 or TRBD2 (6 bases each). V lost 1 base and J 0 bases, leaving 10 bases between the germline ends. CDR3 length: 16 amino acids. The germline gives CDR1 SGHDT, CDR2 YYEEEE. Full variable domain (outside the CDR3, taken from reference TRBV5-6 and TRBJ2-2): DAGVTQSPTHLIKTRGQQVTLRCSPKSGHDTVSWYQQALGQGPQFIFQYYEEEERQRGNFPDRFSGHQFPNYSSELNVNALLLGDSALYLCASSLYGGANTGELFFGEGSRLTVL.

The rearrangement joins TRBV5-4 to TRBJ2-7, with TRBD2 matching over 10 bases. The CDR3 runs 18 residues. V dropped 4 bases and J dropped 0; count of bases not matched to a gene: 13. Germline V gene lookup returns CDR1 SGHNT and CDR2 YYREEE (reference sequence). The CDR3 bases are TGTGCCAGCAGCCGTTCCCTCGTAGCGGGGGGCCACTCCTACGAGCAGTACTTC. It codes for CASSRSLVAGGHSYEQYF.